This is a list of T cell receptor beta chains from one sample in a study of control samples from healthy donors and cancer patients. Libraries were prepared by immunoSEQ multiplex PCR; TCRdb keeps only in-frame clonotypes and omits some of them. The table shows approximately 120,000 clones, with 85% to 95% occurring only once. The sample taken for sequencing was PBMCs. The receptors shown here come from a man older than 75 with head and neck cancer. The CDR3 runs from the conserved cysteine through the conserved F or W.

J gene	CDR3 length	V gene	CDR3 protein
TRBJ2-5	14	TRBV7-6	CASSLDPRGETQYF
TRBJ1-3	13	TRBV27	CASSLFRGDTIYF
TRBJ1-2	13	TRBV9	CASSPRMTGPYTF
TRBJ2-7	13	TRBV4-3	CASSQDQLGEQYF
TRBJ2-7	13	TRBV6-5	CATRQGLTNEQYF
TRBJ2-7	12	TRBV19	CASSNGQGDANF
TRBJ1-6	15	TRBV25-1	CASSEVAYLNSPLHF
TRBJ2-2	15	TRBV10-1	CASRPGTGNTGELFF
TRBJ1-1	13	TRBV27	CASSSQGGSEAFF
TRBJ2-5	16	TRBV27	CASSSRTSGVQETQYF
TRBJ1-6	20	TRBV7-8	CASSLYPAQQGSSYNSPLHF
TRBJ2-1	15	TRBV19	CASSKNRGQINEQFF
TRBJ2-7	14	TRBV9	CASSVGQTPSEQYF